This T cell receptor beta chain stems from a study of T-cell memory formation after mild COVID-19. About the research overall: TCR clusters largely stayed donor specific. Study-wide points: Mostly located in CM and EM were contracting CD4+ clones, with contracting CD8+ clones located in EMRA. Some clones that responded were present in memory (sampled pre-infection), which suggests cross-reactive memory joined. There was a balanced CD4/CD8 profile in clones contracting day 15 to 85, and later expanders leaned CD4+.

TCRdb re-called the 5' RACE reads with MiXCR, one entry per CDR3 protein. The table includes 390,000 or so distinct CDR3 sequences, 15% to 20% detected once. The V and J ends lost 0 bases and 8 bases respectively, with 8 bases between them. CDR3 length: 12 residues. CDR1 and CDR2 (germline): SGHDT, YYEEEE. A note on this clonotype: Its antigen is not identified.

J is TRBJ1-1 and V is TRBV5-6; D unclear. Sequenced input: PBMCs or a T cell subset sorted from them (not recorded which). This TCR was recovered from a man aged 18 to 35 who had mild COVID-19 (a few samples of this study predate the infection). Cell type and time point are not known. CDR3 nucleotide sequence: TGTGCCAGCAGCTTGGAGCCGGGGGAAGCTTTCTTT. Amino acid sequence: CASSLEPGEAFF.